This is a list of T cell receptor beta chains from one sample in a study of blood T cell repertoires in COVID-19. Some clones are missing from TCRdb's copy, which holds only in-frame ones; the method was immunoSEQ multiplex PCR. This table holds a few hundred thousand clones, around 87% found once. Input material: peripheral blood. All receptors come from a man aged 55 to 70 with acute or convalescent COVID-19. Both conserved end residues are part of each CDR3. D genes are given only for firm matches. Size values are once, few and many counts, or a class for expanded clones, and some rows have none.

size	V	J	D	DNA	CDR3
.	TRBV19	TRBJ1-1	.	TGTGCCAGTAGTATAGATCGGCGGGGGGGGACTGAAGCTTTCTTT	CASSIDRRGGTEAFF
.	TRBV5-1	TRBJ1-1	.	TGCGCCAGCAGCTTGGCGGGGGGTGTTGGGGCCAGGAACACTGAAGCTTTCTTT	CASSLAGGVGARNTEAFF
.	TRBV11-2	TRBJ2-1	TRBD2	TGTGCCAGCAGCCCCCGGACTAGCGGGGGGGCGTATGAGCAGTTCTTC	CASSPRTSGGAYEQFF
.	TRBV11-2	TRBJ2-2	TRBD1	TGTGCCAGCAGCTTACGGACCGGGACAGGGGACACCGGGGAGCTGTTTTTT	CASSLRTGTGDTGELFF
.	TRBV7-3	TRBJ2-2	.	TGTGCCAGCAGCTTAGCGGGGACCGGGGAGCTGTTTTTT	CASSLAGTGELFF
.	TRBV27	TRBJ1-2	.	TGTGCCAGCGGTTTAAATGGAGAGGTCCCCTATGGCTACACCTTC	CASGLNGEVPYGYTF
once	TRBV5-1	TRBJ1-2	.	TGCGCCAGCAGTCCCGCCGGGACTAACTATGGCTACACCTTC	CASSPAGTNYGYTF
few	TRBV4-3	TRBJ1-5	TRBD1	TGCGCCAGCAGCCAGACGACAGGGGCGGGTCAGCCCCAGCATTTT	CASSQTTGAGQPQHF
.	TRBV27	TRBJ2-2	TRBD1	TGTGCCAGCAGGCCGGGACAGGCCAGCGGGGAGCTGTTTTTT	CASRPGQASGELFF
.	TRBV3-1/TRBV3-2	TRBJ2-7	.	TGTGCCAGCAGCCAAAGCGCCGGCGAGCAGTACTTC	CASSQSAGEQYF
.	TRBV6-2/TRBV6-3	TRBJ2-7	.	TGTGCCAGCAGTTACTCGAGAGGCTACGAGCAGTACTTC	CASSYSRGYEQYF
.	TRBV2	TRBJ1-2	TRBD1	TGTGCCAGCAGATGGTACGGACAGGCGGAAGGCTACACCTTC	CASRWYGQAEGYTF
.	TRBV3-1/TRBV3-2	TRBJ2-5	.	TGTGCCAGCAGCCAAGTCCGCACTGCGTACCAAGAGACCCAGTACTTC	CASSQVRTAYQETQYF
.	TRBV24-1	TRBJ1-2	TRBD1	TGTGCCACCAGTGGGTTCCCGGGACAGGCCGACTCCCTATATGGCTACACCTTC	CATSGFPGQADSLYGYTF
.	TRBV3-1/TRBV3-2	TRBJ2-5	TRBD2	TGTGCCAGCAGGATTAGCGGGGGGGGTGAGACCCAGTACTTC	CASRISGGGETQYF
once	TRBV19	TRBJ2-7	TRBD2	TGTGCCAGTAGTAACGGGGGGGGCGCGTCCTACGAGCAGTACTTC	CASSNGGGASYEQYF
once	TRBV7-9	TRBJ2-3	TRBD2	TGTGCCAGCAGCCCTACGGCGGGGGAGAGCACAGATACGCAGTATTTT	CASSPTAGESTDTQYF
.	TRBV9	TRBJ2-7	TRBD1	TGTGCCAGCAGCCCGGGACAGGCCGACTACGAGCAGTACTTC	CASSPGQADYEQYF
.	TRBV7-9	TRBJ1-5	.	TGTGCCAGCAGGGACGGGCCGGGGGGCAATCAGCCCCAGCATTTT	CASRDGPGGNQPQHF
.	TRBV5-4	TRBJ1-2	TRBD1	TGTGCCAGCAGCTCTCCTCAGGGGGATAGGGGCTACACCTTC	CASSSPQGDRGYTF
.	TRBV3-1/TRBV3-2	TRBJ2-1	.	TGTGCCAGCAGCCCGGGCCGAGGGTCAGGCAATGAGCAGTTCTTC	CASSPGRGSGNEQFF
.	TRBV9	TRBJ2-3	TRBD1	TGTGCCAGCAGCGTAGCTAACGGACAGGCAGATACGCAGTATTTT	CASSVANGQADTQYF
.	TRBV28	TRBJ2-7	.	TGTGCCAGCATCGGGGGTCGGATGAGGGAGCAGTACTTC	CASIGGRMREQYF
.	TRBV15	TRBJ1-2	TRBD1	TGTGCCACCAGCAGAGATAGATCCGGGACAGCTCCGGATGGCTACACCTTC	CATSRDRSGTAPDGYTF
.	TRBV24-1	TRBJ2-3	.	TGTGCCACCAGTGATTTGCAGGGGCCAGATACGCAGTATTTT	CATSDLQGPDTQYF
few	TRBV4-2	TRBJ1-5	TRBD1	TGTGCCAGCAGCAAACAGGGGAATAGCAATCAGCCCCAGCATTTT	CASSKQGNSNQPQHF
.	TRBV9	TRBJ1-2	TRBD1	TGTGCCAGCAGCGACGGACAGGTGCTCTATGGCTACACCTTC	CASSDGQVLYGYTF
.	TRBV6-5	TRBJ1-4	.	TGTGCCAGCAGTTCCCACGGGGGGCCGAATGAAAAACTGTTTTTT	CASSSHGGPNEKLFF
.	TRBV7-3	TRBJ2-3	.	TGTGCCAGCAGCTTAGGGGACGGGACTCCACATTTT	CASSLGDGTPHF
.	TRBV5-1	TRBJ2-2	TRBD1	TGCGCCAGCAGCTTGGGGACAGGCAAAAACACCGGGGAGCTGTTTTTT	CASSLGTGKNTGELFF
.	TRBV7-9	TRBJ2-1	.	TGTGCCAGCAGCTTAGCCGGGGTAACCTACAATGAGCAGTTCTTC	CASSLAGVTYNEQFF